Presented here are 10 T cell receptor beta chains from one specimen sequenced in a study of blood T cell repertoires in COVID-19. TCRdb's copy holds only in-frame clones and misses some; the assay was immunoSEQ multiplex PCR. The table lists about 220,000 clones, roughly 80% of them singletons. The specimen was peripheral blood. The receptors come from a woman in her seventies with acute or convalescent COVID-19.

The chain recombines TRBV10-3 with TRBJ1-1; a possible D gene is TRBD1 (6 bases). Germline CDR1 and CDR2: ENHRY and SYGVKD. This CDR3 spans 19 amino acids. Trimming took off 8 bases at V and 1 base at J, with 29 bases between the two ends. The CDR3, as DNA: TGTGCCATCGGGGGCCCCAACCGGGCCTCAGGGCGAGAGAACACTGAAGCTTTCTTT. Translating it yields CAIGGPNRASGRENTEAFF.

The V and J genes are TRBV6-1 and TRBJ1-5; no clear D gene. The CDR3 runs to 15 residues. The germline CDR1 and CDR2 sequences are MNHNS and SASEGT. Deletions cut 1 base from V and 2 bases from J, with 9 bases between. The CDR3: CASSEEAGRNQPQHF. CDR3 in DNA: TGTGCCAGCAGTGAAGAGGCAGGCCGCAATCAGCCCCAGCATTTT.

The chain recombines TRBV24-1 with TRBJ2-1; possible D gene TRBD1, 6 bases. Germline V gives CDR1 KGHDR, CDR2 SFDVKD. The CDR3 length is 13 residues. Trimming cost V 7 bases and J 4 bases, with 10 bases left between them. CDR3 protein: CATRGHPYNEQFF. In DNA form, the CDR3 reads TGTGCCACCAGGGGACATCCGTACAATGAGCAGTTCTTC.

The rearrangement joins TRBV7-6 to TRBJ2-3, with a weak D call TRBD1 (5 bases). The V gene's germline CDR1 is SGHVS and CDR2 FNYEAQ. Trimming removed 1 base from V and 0 bases from J, with 8 bases in between. The CDR3 totals 15 residues. The CDR3 here is CASSLGQGSTDTQYF. In nucleotides, the CDR3 is TGTGCCAGCAGCTTAGGGCAGGGAAGCACAGATACGCAGTATTTT.

V and J are TRBV4-3 and TRBJ1-2, with unresolved D. Germline loops: CDR1 LGHNA, CDR2 YSLEER. V lost 0 bases to trimming and J lost 2 bases, with 10 bases between them. CDR3 size: 15 residues. The chain's CDR3 is CASSQDAVSNYGYTF. The CDR3 region has the DNA TGCGCCAGCAGCCAAGATGCAGTTAGCAACTATGGCTACACCTTC.

This chain joins TRBV9 and TRBJ2-5; 9 nucleotides agree with TRBD1. The CDR3 extends over 16 amino acids. CDR1 and CDR2 from the germline V gene are SGDLS and YYNGEE. V was clipped by 2 bases and J by 2 bases; unmatched bases: 7. The CDR3 region is CASSVTGTGPQETQYF. DNA for the CDR3: TGTGCCAGCAGCGTGACCGGGACAGGGCCTCAAGAGACCCAGTACTTC. Drawing the rest from reference TRBV9 and TRBJ2-5, the complete variable domain is DSGVTQTPKHLITATGQRVTLRCSPRSGDLSVYWYQQSLDQGLQFLIQYYNGEERAKGNILERFSAQQFPDLHSELNLSSLELGDSALYFCASSVTGTGPQETQYFGPGTRLLVL.

The rearrangement uses TRBV13 and TRBJ2-3; 8 nucleotides agree with TRBD2. V dropped 0 bases and J dropped 4; count of bases not matched to a gene: 6. The CDR3 totals 16 residues. Germline CDR1 reads PRHDT; CDR2 reads FYEKMQ (reference sequence). For the CDR3, the DNA is TGTGCCAGCAGCTTAGGGGCCGGGGGGGCAGCAGATACGCAGTATTTT. This encodes CASSLGAGGAADTQYF. Full variable domain (remainder filled in from reference TRBV13 and TRBJ2-3): AAGVIQSPRHLIKEKRETATLKCYPIPRHDTVYWYQQGPGQDPQFLISFYEKMQSDKGSIPDRFSAQQFSDYHSELNMSSLELGDSALYFCASSLGAGGAADTQYFGPGTRLTVL.

V gene TRBV7-2 combines with J gene TRBJ1-4; 8 positions agree with TRBD1. Germline CDR1 reads SGHTA; CDR2 reads FQGNSA. The ends lost 7 bases at V and 6 bases at J; junction bases unmatched: 7. The CDR3 is 14 residues long. In nucleotides, the CDR3 is TGTGCCAGCACCGACAGGGGTGTCGATGAAAAACTGTTTTTT. Its protein product is CASTDRGVDEKLFF.

This clone was detected only a few times. The chain is built from TRBV3-1 (or the pseudogene TRBV3-2) and TRBJ1-3; D possibly corresponds to TRBD1 (5 bases). Germline V gives CDR1 LGHDT, CDR2 YNNKEL (reference sequence). V lost 1 base and J 4 bases, leaving 14 bases between the germline ends. The CDR3 covers 16 residues. CDR3 loop: CASSQGGVARGNTIYF. The CDR3 nucleotides are TGTGCCAGCAGCCAAGGGGGGGTAGCGCGAGGAAACACCATATATTTT.

J is TRBJ1-6 and V is TRBV7-2, with TRBD1 as a possible D gene (5 bases). The CDR3 has 16 amino acids. Germline values: CDR1 SGHTA, CDR2 FQGNSA. Deletions cut 0 bases from V and 7 bases from J, with 13 bases between. The CDR3 coding sequence is TGTGCCAGCAGCTTAGCGGCGGCAGGGCGCAATTCACCCCTCCACTTT. The encoded protein is CASSLAAAGRNSPLHF.